Each of the 27 T cell receptor beta chains below was sequenced from the same sample in a study of shared clonotypes between healthy human individuals. Repertoires were generated with immunoSEQ multiplex PCR, while TCRdb's copy carries only in-frame clones and drops some. The sample yields just over 2,000,000 clones, roughly 95% seen once. It was CD45RO-negative cells, positively selected for CCR7, that made up naive CD8 cells, with terminally differentiated effector memory CD45RA+ cells excluded. The specimen sequenced was naive CD8+ T cells sorted from blood. Source of these receptors: a man aged 18-30 years in good health.

The CDR3 coding sequence is TGTGCCAGCACTGGACTAGCGGGAGGTTTATCCTACGAGCAGTACTTC. Translated: CASTGLAGGLSYEQYF. The chain uses TRBV28 and TRBJ2-7, with 14 nucleotides matching TRBD2. CDR1 and CDR2 (germline): MDHEN, SYDVKM. This CDR3 comprises 16 residues. V was clipped by 7 bases and J by 1 base; unmatched bases: 6.

A word on this clone: The same CDR3 also results from other DNA sequences found in this sample. The chain carries TRBV28 and TRBJ2-2, with unresolved D. CDR1 MDHEN and CDR2 SYDVKM come from the germline V gene. Trimming removed 1 base from V and 3 bases from J, with 3 bases in between. This CDR3 region has 13 residues. The CDR3 region has the DNA TGTGCCAGCAGTTTATTGGACACCGGGGAGCTGTTTTTT. It codes for CASSLLDTGELFF.

This clone occurred once. The chain couples TRBV7-8 to TRBJ2-2; TRBD1 is a possible D gene (6 bases). From germline, CDR1 is SGHVS and CDR2 FQNEAQ. CDR3 length: 18 residues. V was pared by 3 bases and J by 0 bases, with 17 bases between. The CDR3 region is CASSFNIIGTSNTGELFF. CDR3 DNA: TGTGCCAGCAGCTTTAATATTATAGGGACATCGAACACCGGGGAGCTGTTTTTT. The variable domain in full, completed from reference TRBV7-8 and TRBJ2-2, reads GAGVSQSPRYKVAKRGQDVALRCDPISGHVSLFWYQQALGQGPEFLTYFQNEAQLDKSGLPSDRFFAERPEGSVSTLKIQRTQQEDSAVYLCASSFNIIGTSNTGELFFGEGSRLTVL.

This chain links TRBV28 with TRBJ2-7, with a weak D call TRBD2 (5 bases). Germline-derived CDR1 and CDR2 are MDHEN and SYDVKM. Trimming took off 4 bases at V and 4 bases at J, with 8 bases between the two ends. The CDR3 totals 12 residues. The CDR3: CASSYGEYEQYF. The DNA for the CDR3 is TGTGCCAGCAGTTATGGGGAGTACGAGCAGTACTTC.

As for this clone: Other DNA sequences within the sample encode an identical CDR3. This rearrangement joins TRBV27 to TRBJ2-7, with TRBD2 identical over 14 bases. Trimming removed 5 bases from V and 3 bases from J; junction bases left unmatched: 0. The CDR3 spans 14 residues. Germline V lookup: CDR1 MNHEY, CDR2 SMNVEV (reference sequence). The chain's CDR3 is CASSGTSGGYEQYF. The CDR3 nucleotides are TGTGCCAGCAGTGGGACTAGCGGGGGCTACGAGCAGTACTTC.

The chain couples TRBV19 to TRBJ2-3, with D tentatively TRBD2 (6 bases). This CDR3 is 15 amino acids long. Trimming removed 3 bases at V and 5 bases at J, with 15 bases between. Per germline, CDR1 LNHDA and CDR2 SQIVND (reference sequence). The CDR3 region is CASSIRDSMRDTQYF. The CDR3 coding sequence is TGTGCCAGTAGTATCCGGGACTCCATGAGAGATACGCAGTATTTT.

Notes on this clone: Other nucleotide sequences in the sample specify the same CDR3. The CDR3 sequence: CASSFRGVSYEQYF. Written as DNA, the CDR3 is TGTGCCAGCAGTTTTAGGGGGGTCTCCTACGAGCAGTACTTC. This chain connects TRBV27 to TRBJ2-7; tentatively, D is TRBD1 or TRBD2 (6 bases each). Germline V CDR1 and CDR2: MNHEY, SMNVEV (reference sequence). The CDR3 has 14 amino acids. Trimming removed 3 bases from V and 0 bases from J, with 9 bases in between.

This clone was seen once. Other DNA sequences from this sample encode an identical CDR3 as well. For the CDR3, the DNA is TGTGCCAGCAGACGACAGGGGGCCTACGAGCAGTACTTC. Its protein is CASRRQGAYEQYF. The J gene is TRBJ2-7, the V gene TRBV7-9; 9 nucleotides match TRBD1. The V segment lost 6 bases and the J segment 2 bases; nucleotides outside the gene matches: 2. This CDR3 has 13 residues. The germline gives CDR1 SEHNR, CDR2 FQNEAQ (reference sequence). The variable domain in full, with the rest retrieved from reference TRBV7-9 and TRBJ2-7, is DTGVSQNPRHKITKRGQNVTFRCDPISEHNRLYWYRQTLGQGPEFLTYFQNEAQLEKSRLLSDRFSAERPKGSFSTLEIQRTEQGDSAMYLCASRRQGAYEQYFGPGTRLTVT.

The chain employs TRBV10-3 and TRBJ1-2; 7 bases line up with TRBD1. J gave up 1 base and V 2 bases, and 13 bases lay outside the gene matches. CDR3 size: 18 residues. Per the germline V gene, CDR1 is ENHRY and CDR2 is SYGVKD. The CDR3 loop is CAISEKQGTDYLNYGYTF. The DNA for the CDR3 is TGTGCCATCAGTGAGAAACAGGGGACCGATTACCTTAACTATGGCTACACCTTC.

This clone was observed a single time. The chain has TRBV7-2 and TRBJ2-2; D is unclear. This CDR3 has 14 amino acids. Germline V gene data show CDR1 as SGHTA and CDR2 as FQGNSA. Trimming shortened V by 1 base and J by 4 bases, and 7 bases separated the two germline ends. CDR3 bases: TGTGCCAGCAGCTTAGGCCCTAGCACCGGGGAGCTGTTTTTT. Translated: CASSLGPSTGELFF.

This clone has a single count. The genes are TRBV5-1 and TRBJ2-7; no firm D call. The V gene lost 4 bases and the J gene lost 0 bases, with 14 bases spanning the gap. Germline CDR1 reads SGHRS; CDR2 reads YFSETQ. The CDR3 is 15 amino acids. The CDR3 spells CASSPVSLNSYEQYF. Written as DNA, the CDR3 is TGCGCCAGCAGCCCAGTTAGCCTTAACTCCTACGAGCAGTACTTC.

CDR3 nucleotide sequence: TGTGCCGGACATACTTCAGGGGGCGACGAAAAACTGTTTTTT. Residues: CAGHTSGGDEKLFF. This chain joins TRBV2 and TRBJ1-4; 8 bases fit TRBD1. V dropped 11 bases and J dropped 8; count of bases not matched to a gene: 13. This CDR3 region has 14 residues. CDR1 is SNHLY and CDR2 is FYNNEI in the germline V gene.

The V and J genes are TRBV30 and TRBJ1-4; tentative D call: TRBD1 (6 bases). Germline V gene lookup returns CDR1 GTSNPN and CDR2 SVGIG (reference sequence). The CDR3 length is 13 residues. The germline V and J ends were trimmed by 1 base and 10 bases, with 13 bases remaining between them. The CDR3 bases are TGTGCCTGGAGTGCATCGACAGGAACAAAACTGTTTTTT. Protein: CAWSASTGTKLFF.

The chain couples TRBV4-3 to TRBJ1-4, with D uncertain. V gave up 0 bases and J gave up 2 bases, with 10 bases separating them. This CDR3 has 16 amino acids. Germline CDR1 LGHNA, CDR2 YSLEER. The CDR3 protein is CASSQDSGPTNEKLFF. In nucleotides, the CDR3 is TGCGCCAGCAGCCAAGATTCCGGACCTACTAATGAAAAACTGTTTTTT.

The count of this clone is one. The V gene is TRBV25-1, the J gene TRBJ2-5, with D possibly TRBD2 on 5 matching bases. This CDR3 spans 15 amino acids. The germline V gene has CDR1 MGHDK and CDR2 SYGVNS. V lost 0 bases, J lost 3 bases, and 11 bases lay in between. Here the CDR3 reads CASSEYTRMKETQYF. The DNA for the CDR3 is TGTGCCAGCAGTGAATATACTAGGATGAAAGAGACCCAGTACTTC.

The chain joins TRBV14 to TRBJ2-7; D may be TRBD1 (7 bases). The CDR3 loop spans 14 amino acids. V dropped 1 base and J dropped 4 bases, with 11 bases sitting between them. Germline V lookup: CDR1 SGHDN, CDR2 FVKESK. Here the CDR3 DNA reads TGTGCCAGCAGCCAAGTACAGGGGAGGTACGAGCAGTACTTC. Its protein product is CASSQVQGRYEQYF.

On this clone itself: The junction departs from germline at one end; a sequencing error may be responsible. The rearrangement links TRBV6-1 to TRBJ2-7; 15 bases align to TRBD2. Germline V gives CDR1 MNHNS, CDR2 SASEGT. The CDR3 has 18 amino acids. In DNA form, the CDR3 reads TGTGCCAGCACTGAAGGGGGACTAGCGGGGGGCGACTCCTACGAGCAGTACTTC. This codes for CASTEGGLAGGDSYEQYF.

As regards this clone: The same CDR3 is also encoded by other DNA sequences in this sample. V is TRBV5-6 and J is TRBJ2-7; D is unresolved. Germline V gives CDR1 SGHDT, CDR2 YYEEEE. V lost 2 bases to trimming and J lost 4 bases, with 13 bases between them. This CDR3 region has 14 residues. The DNA for the CDR3 is TGTGCCAGCAGCTTCCAAGGGAATCCTTACGAGCAGTACTTC. This translates into CASSFQGNPYEQYF.

V gene TRBV5-6 combines with J gene TRBJ2-7, with 9 bases identical to TRBD2. CDR1 is SGHDT, CDR2 YYEEEE, per germline. The ends lost 4 bases at V and 3 bases at J; junction bases unmatched: 5. The CDR3 loop spans 14 amino acids. Here the CDR3 DNA reads TGTGCCAGCAGCGAGCGGGGGGCCCACTACGAGCAGTACTTC. Its protein product is CASSERGAHYEQYF.

This clone is a singleton in its sample. The chain combines TRBV27 with TRBJ2-7; 7 bases align to TRBD1. Per the germline V gene, CDR1 is MNHEY and CDR2 is SMNVEV (reference sequence). J gave up 3 bases and V 3 bases, and 5 bases lay outside the gene matches. The CDR3 length is 14 residues. CDR3 coding DNA: TGTGCCAGCAGTTTTGACAGGGCCATCTACGAGCAGTACTTC. It is translated as CASSFDRAIYEQYF.

The count of this clone is one. This chain connects TRBV27 to TRBJ2-7; a possible D gene is TRBD2 (6 bases). V lost 4 bases to trimming and J lost 6 bases, with 10 bases between them. This CDR3 contains 12 residues. In germline, CDR1 is MNHEY, CDR2 SMNVEV (reference sequence). The CDR3 spells CASSSGGSEQYF. The CDR3 nucleotides are TGTGCCAGCAGTTCAGGAGGGAGCGAGCAGTACTTC.

The CDR3: CASSLRTGAQEQYF. The CDR3 DNA sequence: TGCGCCAGCAGCTTGCGCACAGGGGCTCAGGAGCAGTACTTC. This chain uses TRBV5-1 with TRBJ2-7; the match to TRBD1 covers 7 bases. This CDR3 is 14 amino acids long. V lost 1 base and J lost 7; bases outside the gene matches: 8. The germline gives CDR1 SGHRS, CDR2 YFSETQ.

The chain is built from TRBV6-1 and TRBJ1-3; D is possibly TRBD1 (5 bases). The CDR3 has 16 amino acids. The ends were cut back, 1 base at V and 3 bases at J, with 13 bases in the middle. The V gene's germline CDR1 is MNHNS and CDR2 SASEGT. The CDR3 loop reads CASSEGRGAFGNTIYF. DNA for the CDR3: TGTGCCAGCAGTGAAGGTCGAGGGGCGTTTGGAAACACCATATATTTT.

The sample holds a few counts of this clone. The rearrangement joins TRBV6-1 to TRBJ2-7, with D perhaps TRBD1 or TRBD2 (5 bases each). V lost 6 bases and J 4 bases, leaving 16 bases between the germline ends. Germline loops: CDR1 MNHNS, CDR2 SASEGT. This CDR3 has 14 residues. The CDR3 here is CASSPRGGRYEQYF. The DNA for the CDR3 is TGTGCCAGCAGCCCGAGGGGTGGTAGATACGAGCAGTACTTC.

The chain employs TRBV27 and TRBJ1-4; perhaps TRBD1 as D (6 bases). Trimming took off 2 bases at V and 7 bases at J, with 11 bases between the two ends. The CDR3 extends over 14 amino acids. Germline values: CDR1 MNHEY, CDR2 SMNVEV (reference sequence). The CDR3 region is CASSLTGAGEKLFF. DNA of the CDR3: TGTGCCAGCAGTTTAACGGGGGCGGGTGAAAAACTGTTTTTT.

V is TRBV6-6 and J is TRBJ2-7; 10 nucleotides match TRBD2. Germline CDR1 MNHNY, CDR2 SVGAGI (reference sequence). There are 14 residues in the CDR3. Trimming at V came to 0 bases and at J to 5 bases, leaving 1 base not matched to a gene. The CDR3 region is CASSYSGTSDEQYF. Written as DNA, the CDR3 is TGTGCCAGCAGTTACTCCGGGACTAGCGACGAGCAGTACTTC.

The sample holds a few counts of this clone. In the same sample, other DNA sequences code for this CDR3. J is TRBJ2-1 and V is TRBV5-6; D gene unclear. V lost 4 bases, J lost 0 bases, and 5 bases lay in between. This CDR3 comprises 13 residues. CDR1 and CDR2 from the germline V gene are SGHDT and YYEEEE. The CDR3 loop reads CASSLSSYNEQFF. The CDR3 DNA follows: TGTGCCAGCAGCCTTAGCTCCTACAATGAGCAGTTCTTC.